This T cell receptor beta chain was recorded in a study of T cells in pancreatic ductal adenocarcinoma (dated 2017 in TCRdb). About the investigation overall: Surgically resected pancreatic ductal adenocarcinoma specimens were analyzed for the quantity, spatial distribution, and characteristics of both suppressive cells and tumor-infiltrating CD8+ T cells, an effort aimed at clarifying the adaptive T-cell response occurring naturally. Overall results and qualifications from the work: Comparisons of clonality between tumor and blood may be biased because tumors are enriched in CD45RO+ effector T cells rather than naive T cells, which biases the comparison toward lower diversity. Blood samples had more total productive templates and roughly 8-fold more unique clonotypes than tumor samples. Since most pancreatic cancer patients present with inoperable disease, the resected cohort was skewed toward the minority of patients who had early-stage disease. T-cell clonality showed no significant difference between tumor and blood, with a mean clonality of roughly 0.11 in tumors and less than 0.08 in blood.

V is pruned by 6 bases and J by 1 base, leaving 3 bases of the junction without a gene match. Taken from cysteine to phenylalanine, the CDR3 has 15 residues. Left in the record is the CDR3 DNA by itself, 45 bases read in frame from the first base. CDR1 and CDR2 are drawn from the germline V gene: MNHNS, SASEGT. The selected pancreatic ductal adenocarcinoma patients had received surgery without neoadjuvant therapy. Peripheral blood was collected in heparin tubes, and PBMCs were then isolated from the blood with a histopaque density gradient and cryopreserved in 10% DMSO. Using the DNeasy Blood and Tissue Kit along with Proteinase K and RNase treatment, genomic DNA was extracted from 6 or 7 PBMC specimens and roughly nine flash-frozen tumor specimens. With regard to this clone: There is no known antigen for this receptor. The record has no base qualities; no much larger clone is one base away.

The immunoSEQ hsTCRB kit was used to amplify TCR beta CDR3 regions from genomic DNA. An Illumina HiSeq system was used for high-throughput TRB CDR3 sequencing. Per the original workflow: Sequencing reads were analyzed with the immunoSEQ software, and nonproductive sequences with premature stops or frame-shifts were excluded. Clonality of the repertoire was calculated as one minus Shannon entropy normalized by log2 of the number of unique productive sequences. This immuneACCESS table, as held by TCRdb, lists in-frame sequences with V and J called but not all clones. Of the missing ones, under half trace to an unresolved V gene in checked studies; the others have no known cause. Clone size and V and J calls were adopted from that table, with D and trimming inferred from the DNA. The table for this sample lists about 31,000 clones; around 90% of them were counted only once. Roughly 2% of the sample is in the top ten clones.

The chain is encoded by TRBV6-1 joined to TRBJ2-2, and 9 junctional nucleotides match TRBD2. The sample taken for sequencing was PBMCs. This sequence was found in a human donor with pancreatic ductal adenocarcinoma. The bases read TGTGCCAGCAGAGGAGCGGGAGGGAACACCGGGGAGCTGTTTTTT. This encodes CASRGAGGNTGELFF.